This TCR beta chain was sequenced in a study of shared clonotypes between healthy human individuals. General observations from the study: Only blood underwent sampling, and tissue repertoires likely differ.

Repertoires were generated with immunoSEQ multiplex PCR, while TCRdb's copy carries only in-frame clones and drops some. Among some 1.4 million clones listed, roughly 96% were seen once. V was clipped by 5 bases and J by 3 bases, with 17 bases between them. CDR1 and CDR2 from the germline V gene are SGHVS and FNYEAQ. The CDR3 has 16 residues. Points on this clone: Its antigen is currently unknown.

Sequenced material: naive CD4+ T cells sorted from blood. Subset defined: CD45RA+ positively selected. The receptor was isolated from a man aged 25-45 years in good health. The J gene is TRBJ2-1, the V gene TRBV7-6; a weak D match, TRBD2 (5 bases). CDR3 region: CASSRVPSGIYNEQFF. For the CDR3, the DNA is TGTGCCAGCAGCAGGGTTCCGAGCGGAATCTACAATGAGCAGTTCTTC. The full variable domain, in which reference TRBV7-6 and TRBJ2-1 provide the parts outside the CDR3, is GAGVSQSPRYKVTKRGQDVALRCDPISGHVSLYWYRQALGQGPEFLTYFNYEAQQDKSGLPNDRFSAERPEGSISTLTIQRTEQRDSAMYRCASSRVPSGIYNEQFFGPGTRLTVL.